This T cell receptor (beta chain) originates from a study of T-cell memory formation after mild COVID-19. Germline V gene lookup returns CDR1 SNHLY and CDR2 FYNNEI. The CDR3 extends over 15 amino acids. J lost 10 bases, V lost 5 bases, and 8 bases had no gene match. TCRdb ran MiXCR on the 5' RACE reads and lists one entry per CDR3 protein. The repertoire consists of nearly 200,000 distinct CDR3 sequences, with around 20% occurring once and the leading ten covering approximately 2.4%. With respect to this clonotype: Its target is not known.

General observations from the study: Contracting CD8+ clones were enriched in EMRA, CD4+ mainly in CM and EM.

The sample was PBMCs or a T cell subset sorted from them (not recorded which). This rearrangement joins TRBV2 to TRBJ2-1, with 13 nucleotides matching TRBD2. The clonotype comes from an adult woman who had mild COVID-19 (a few samples of this study predate the infection). Cell type and time point are not known. Here the CDR3 reads CASSPRLAGGQEQFF. DNA of the CDR3: TGTGCCAGCAGTCCAAGACTAGCGGGGGGTCAGGAGCAGTTCTTC.